The clone carrying this TCR beta chain was seen more than once but under ten times. What it recognizes is unknown. Germline loops: CDR1 MGHDK, CDR2 SYGVNS. This CDR3 has 15 amino acids. V gave up 7 bases and J gave up 3 bases, with 15 bases separating them. Stated treatment: roughly 10-day PBMC culture with coronavirus spike peptide pools or control peptides (ViraFEST assay). Negative selection yielded CD4+ T cells from day-10 cultures. The Oncomine TCR Beta short-read assay sequenced DNA from cultured CD4+ T cells. After culture, CD4+ T cells served as the source for genomic DNA extraction. MiXCR, run by TCRdb on the PCR reads, gives a single entry per CDR3 protein. The sample yields approximately 15,000 distinct CDR3 sequences, approximately 26% seen once. This entry comes from a study of vaccination and CD4 T cells after COVID-19. At the level of the study: Fewer than 10 convalescent patients had mild and one had severe PCR-confirmed SARS-CoV-2 disease.

Overall study results and limits: Recorded median SARS-CoV-2-reactive clonotype numbers increased from about 20 to 38 without reaching significance.

The V and J genes are TRBV25-1 and TRBJ2-2; weak D call: TRBD1 (6 bases). The receptor was derived from a human donor with COVID-19. The sequencing input was cultured CD4+ T cells from blood. The CDR3 region is CASMVGTRDTGELFF. In nucleotides, the CDR3 is TGTGCCAGCATGGTTGGGACACGGGACACCGGGGAGCTGTTTTTT.